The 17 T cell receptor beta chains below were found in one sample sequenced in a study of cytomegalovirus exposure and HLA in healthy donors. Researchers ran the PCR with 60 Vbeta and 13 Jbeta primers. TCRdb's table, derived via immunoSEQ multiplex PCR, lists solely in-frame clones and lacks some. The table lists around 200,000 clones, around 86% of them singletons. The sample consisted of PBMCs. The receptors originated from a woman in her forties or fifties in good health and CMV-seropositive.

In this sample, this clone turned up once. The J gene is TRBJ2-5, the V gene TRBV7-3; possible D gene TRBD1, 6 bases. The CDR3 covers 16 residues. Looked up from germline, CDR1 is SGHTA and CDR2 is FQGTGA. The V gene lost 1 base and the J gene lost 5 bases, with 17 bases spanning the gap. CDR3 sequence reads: CASSLKQGGPWETQYF. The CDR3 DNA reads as TGTGCCAGCAGCTTAAAACAGGGTGGTCCCTGGGAGACCCAGTACTTC.

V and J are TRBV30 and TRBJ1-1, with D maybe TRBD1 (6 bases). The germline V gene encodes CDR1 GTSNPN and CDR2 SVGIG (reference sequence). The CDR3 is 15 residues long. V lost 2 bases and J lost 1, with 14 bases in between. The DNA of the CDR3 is TGTGCCTGGAGTTTCCAGGGGTTGGGGAACACTGAAGCTTTCTTT. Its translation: CAWSFQGLGNTEAFF.

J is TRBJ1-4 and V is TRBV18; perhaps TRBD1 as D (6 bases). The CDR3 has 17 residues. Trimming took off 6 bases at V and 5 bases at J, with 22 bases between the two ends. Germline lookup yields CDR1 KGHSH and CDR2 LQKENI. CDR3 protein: CASSDNPPTGINEKLFF. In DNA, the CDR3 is TGTGCCAGCTCCGATAACCCCCCTACAGGGATCAATGAAAAACTGTTTTTT.

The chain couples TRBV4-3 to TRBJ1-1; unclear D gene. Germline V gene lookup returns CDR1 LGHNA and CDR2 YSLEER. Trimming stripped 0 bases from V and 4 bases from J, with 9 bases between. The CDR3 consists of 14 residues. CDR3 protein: CASSQDSRGTEAFF. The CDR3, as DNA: TGCGCCAGCAGCCAAGATTCCCGAGGCACTGAAGCTTTCTTT.

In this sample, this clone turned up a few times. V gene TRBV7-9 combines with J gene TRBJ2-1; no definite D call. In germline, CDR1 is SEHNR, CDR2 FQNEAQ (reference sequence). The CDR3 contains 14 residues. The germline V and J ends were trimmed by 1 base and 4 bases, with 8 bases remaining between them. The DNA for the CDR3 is TGTGCCAGCAGCTTAGGCGTACGGTACAATGAGCAGTTCTTC. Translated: CASSLGVRYNEQFF.

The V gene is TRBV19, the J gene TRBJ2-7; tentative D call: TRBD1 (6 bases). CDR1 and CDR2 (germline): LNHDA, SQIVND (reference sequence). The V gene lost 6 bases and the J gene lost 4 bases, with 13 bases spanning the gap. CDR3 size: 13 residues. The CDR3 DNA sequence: TGTGCCAGTAGCCCGGGACACCGGTACGAGCAGTACTTC. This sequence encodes CASSPGHRYEQYF. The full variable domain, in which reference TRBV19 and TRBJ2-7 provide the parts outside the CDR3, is DGGITQSPKYLFRKEGQNVTLSCEQNLNHDAMYWYRQDPGQGLRLIYYSQIVNDFQKGDIAEGYSVSREKKESFPLTVTSAQKNPTAFYLCASSPGHRYEQYFGPGTRLTVT.

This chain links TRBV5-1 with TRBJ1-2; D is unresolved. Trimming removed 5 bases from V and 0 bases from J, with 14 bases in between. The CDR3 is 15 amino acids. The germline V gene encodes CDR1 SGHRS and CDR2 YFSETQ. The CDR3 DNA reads TGCGCCAGCAGGCCGGCTCCGGGTTCTAACTATGGCTACACCTTC. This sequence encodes CASRPAPGSNYGYTF.

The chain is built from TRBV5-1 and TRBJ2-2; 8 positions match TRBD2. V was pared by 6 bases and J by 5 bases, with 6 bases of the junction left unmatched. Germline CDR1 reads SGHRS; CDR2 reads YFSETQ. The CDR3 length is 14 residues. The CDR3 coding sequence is TGCGCCAGCAAGTTTAGCGGGGAGACCGGGGAGCTGTTTTTT. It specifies CASKFSGETGELFF.

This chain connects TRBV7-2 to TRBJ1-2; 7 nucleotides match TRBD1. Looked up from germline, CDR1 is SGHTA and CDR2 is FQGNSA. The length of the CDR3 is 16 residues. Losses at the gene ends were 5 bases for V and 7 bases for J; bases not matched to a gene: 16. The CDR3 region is CASSQRPGQRLSGYTF. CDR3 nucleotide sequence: TGTGCCAGCAGCCAAAGACCGGGACAGAGACTTTCTGGCTACACCTTC.

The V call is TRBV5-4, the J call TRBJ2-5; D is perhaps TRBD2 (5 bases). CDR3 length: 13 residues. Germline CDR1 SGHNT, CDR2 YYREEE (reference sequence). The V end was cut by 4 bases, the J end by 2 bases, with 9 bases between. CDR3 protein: CASSRGIQETQYF. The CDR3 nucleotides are TGTGCCAGCAGCAGAGGGATTCAAGAGACCCAGTACTTC.

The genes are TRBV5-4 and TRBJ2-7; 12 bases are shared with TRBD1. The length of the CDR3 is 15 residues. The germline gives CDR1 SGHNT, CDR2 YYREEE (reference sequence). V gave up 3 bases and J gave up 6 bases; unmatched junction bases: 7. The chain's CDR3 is CASSSGGQGAFEQYF. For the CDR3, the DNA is TGTGCCAGCAGCTCGGGGGGACAGGGGGCTTTCGAGCAGTACTTC.

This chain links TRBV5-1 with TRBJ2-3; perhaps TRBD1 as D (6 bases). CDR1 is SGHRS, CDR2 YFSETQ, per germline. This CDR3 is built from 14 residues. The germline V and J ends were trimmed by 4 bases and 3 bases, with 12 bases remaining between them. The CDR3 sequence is CASSPGEGTDTQYF. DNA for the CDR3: TGCGCCAGCAGCCCAGGGGAAGGGACAGATACGCAGTATTTT. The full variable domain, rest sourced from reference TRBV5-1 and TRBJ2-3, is KAGVTQTPRYLIKTRGQQVTLSCSPISGHRSVSWYQQTPGQGLQFLFEYFSETQRNKGNFPGRFSGRQFSNSRSEMNVSTLELGDSALYLCASSPGEGTDTQYFGPGTRLTVL.

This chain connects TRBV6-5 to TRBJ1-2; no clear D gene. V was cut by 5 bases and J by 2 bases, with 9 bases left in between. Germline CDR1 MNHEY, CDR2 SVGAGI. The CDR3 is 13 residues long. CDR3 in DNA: TGTGCCAGCAGTGGAGGTGAAAACTATGGCTACACCTTC. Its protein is CASSGGENYGYTF.

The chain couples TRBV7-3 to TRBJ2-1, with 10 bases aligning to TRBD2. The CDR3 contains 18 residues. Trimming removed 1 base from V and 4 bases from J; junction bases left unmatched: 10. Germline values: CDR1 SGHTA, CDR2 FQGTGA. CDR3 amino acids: CASSLRSASSGGYNEQFF. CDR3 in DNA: TGTGCCAGCAGCTTAAGATCGGCCTCTAGCGGGGGTTACAATGAGCAGTTCTTC.

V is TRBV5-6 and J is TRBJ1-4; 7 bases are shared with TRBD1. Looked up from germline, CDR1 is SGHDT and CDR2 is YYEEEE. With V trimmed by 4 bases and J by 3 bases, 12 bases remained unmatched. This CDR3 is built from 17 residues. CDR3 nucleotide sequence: TGTGCCAGCAGCAGTTCCCGACAGGGCGCACCTAATGAAAAACTGTTTTTT. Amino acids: CASSSSRQGAPNEKLFF.

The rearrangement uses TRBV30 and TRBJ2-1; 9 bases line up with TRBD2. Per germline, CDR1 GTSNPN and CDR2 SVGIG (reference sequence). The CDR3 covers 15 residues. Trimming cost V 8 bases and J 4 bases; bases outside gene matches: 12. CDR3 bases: TGTGCCCTGACCGGTAGCGGGGGTTGGTACAATGAGCAGTTCTTC. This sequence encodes CALTGSGGWYNEQFF.

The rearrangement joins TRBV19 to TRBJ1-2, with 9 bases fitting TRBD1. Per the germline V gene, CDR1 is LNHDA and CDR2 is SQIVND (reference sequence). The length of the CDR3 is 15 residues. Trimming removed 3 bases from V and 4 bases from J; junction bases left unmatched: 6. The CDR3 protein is CASSITGGSSYGYTF. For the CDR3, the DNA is TGTGCCAGTAGTATTACAGGGGGCTCTAGCTATGGCTACACCTTC.